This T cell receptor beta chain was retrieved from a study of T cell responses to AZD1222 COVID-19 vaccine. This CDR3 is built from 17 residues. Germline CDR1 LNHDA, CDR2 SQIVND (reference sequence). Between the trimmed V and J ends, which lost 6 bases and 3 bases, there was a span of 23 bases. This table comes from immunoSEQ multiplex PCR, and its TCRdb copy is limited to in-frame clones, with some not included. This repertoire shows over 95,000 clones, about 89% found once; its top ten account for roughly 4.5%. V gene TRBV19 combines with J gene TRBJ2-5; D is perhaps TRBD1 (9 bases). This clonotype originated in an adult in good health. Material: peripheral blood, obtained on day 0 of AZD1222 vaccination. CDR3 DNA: TGTGCCAGTAGAGCGGGACAGGGAGGTAGCGGGAAAGAGACCCAGTACTTC. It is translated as CASRAGQGGSGKETQYF.